The rows below give T cell receptor beta chains drawn from one sample of a study of blood T cell repertoires in COVID-19. The table came from immunoSEQ multiplex PCR; TCRdb's copy has only in-frame clones and leaves some out. The sample carries about 93,000 clones, 85% to 90% recorded once. Sequenced: peripheral blood. The receptors here all came from a human donor with active COVID-19. The donor label of this sample is uncertain. Each CDR3 is given with its conserved first and last residue. Each record gives: J gene, clone size, V gene, D gene, CDR3 protein, CDR3 DNA. A D gene is named only where the DNA matches it firmly. Only part of the rows carry a size: once, few, many, or a class if the clone is expanded.

j_call: TRBJ2-1
clone_size: NA
v_call: TRBV9
d_call: TRBD1
cdr3_aa: CASSVAGTVLGEQFF
cdr3_nt: TGTGCCAGCAGCGTAGCTGGGACAGTCCTAGGGGAGCAGTTCTTC

j_call: TRBJ1-4
clone_size: NA
v_call: TRBV5-4
d_call: NA
cdr3_aa: CASSLKQGNEKLFF
cdr3_nt: TGTGCCAGCAGCTTGAAACAGGGAAATGAAAAACTGTTTTTT

j_call: TRBJ2-5
clone_size: NA
v_call: TRBV4-2
d_call: TRBD2
cdr3_aa: CASSQDPLAGETQETQYF
cdr3_nt: TGTGCCAGCAGCCAAGATCCCCTAGCGGGGGAAACTCAAGAGACCCAGTACTTC

j_call: TRBJ1-2
clone_size: NA
v_call: TRBV5-1
d_call: TRBD1
cdr3_aa: CASSLGTGSSGYTF
cdr3_nt: TGCGCCAGCAGCTTGGGGACAGGGTCTAGTGGCTACACCTTC

j_call: TRBJ1-2
clone_size: NA
v_call: TRBV5-6
d_call: TRBD1
cdr3_aa: CASSLLQGAYGYTF
cdr3_nt: TGTGCCAGCAGCTTATTACAGGGGGCTTATGGCTACACCTTC

j_call: TRBJ2-1
clone_size: NA
v_call: TRBV3-1/TRBV3-2
d_call: TRBD2
cdr3_aa: CASSPESGGAYNEQFF
cdr3_nt: TGTGCCAGCAGCCCCGAAAGCGGGGGGGCCTACAATGAGCAGTTCTTC

j_call: TRBJ2-7
clone_size: NA
v_call: TRBV7-8
d_call: TRBD2
cdr3_aa: CASSSSTSGATYEQYF
cdr3_nt: TGTGCCAGCAGCTCCTCGACTAGCGGGGCGACCTACGAGCAGTACTTC

j_call: TRBJ1-4
clone_size: NA
v_call: TRBV6-6
d_call: TRBD1
cdr3_aa: CASSYPTGGGEKLFF
cdr3_nt: TGTGCCAGCAGTTACCCGACAGGGGGCGGTGAAAAACTGTTTTTT

j_call: TRBJ1-2
clone_size: NA
v_call: TRBV9
d_call: NA
cdr3_aa: CASSEQGLYGYTF
cdr3_nt: TGTGCCAGCAGCGAGCAGGGGCTCTATGGCTACACCTTC

j_call: TRBJ1-1
clone_size: NA
v_call: TRBV9
d_call: TRBD1
cdr3_aa: CASSVGTGGRMNTEAFF
cdr3_nt: TGTGCCAGCAGCGTAGGGACAGGGGGCAGAATGAACACTGAAGCTTTCTTT

j_call: TRBJ1-6
clone_size: once
v_call: TRBV4-3
d_call: TRBD1
cdr3_aa: CASSQGTGNSPLHF
cdr3_nt: TGCGCCAGCAGCCAAGGGACAGGAAATTCACCCCTCCACTTT

j_call: TRBJ1-5
clone_size: NA
v_call: TRBV3-1/TRBV3-2
d_call: NA
cdr3_aa: CASSQGLTPNQPQHF
cdr3_nt: TGTGCCAGCAGCCAGGGCCTTACCCCCAATCAGCCCCAGCATTTT

j_call: TRBJ2-7
clone_size: NA
v_call: TRBV5-1
d_call: TRBD1
cdr3_aa: CASRRDRGLSYEQYF
cdr3_nt: TGCGCCAGCAGAAGGGACAGGGGACTCTCCTACGAGCAGTACTTC

j_call: TRBJ2-3
clone_size: NA
v_call: TRBV7-9
d_call: NA
cdr3_aa: CASSLQLGDPLTDTQYF
cdr3_nt: TGTGCCAGCAGCTTACAGTTGGGAGATCCACTCACAGATACGCAGTATTTT

j_call: TRBJ2-3
clone_size: once
v_call: TRBV11-2
d_call: NA
cdr3_aa: CASSLALVLADTQYF
cdr3_nt: TGTGCCAGCAGCTTAGCACTAGTTTTGGCAGATACGCAGTATTTT

j_call: TRBJ2-7
clone_size: once
v_call: TRBV7-2
d_call: TRBD2
cdr3_aa: CASTESRAGGYYEQYF
cdr3_nt: TGTGCCAGCACCGAATCTAGAGCGGGGGGTTACTACGAGCAGTACTTC

j_call: TRBJ1-6
clone_size: NA
v_call: TRBV5-4
d_call: NA
cdr3_aa: CASSQGNPLYNSPLHF
cdr3_nt: TGTGCCAGCAGCCAGGGAAACCCTCTTTATAATTCACCCCTCCACTTT

j_call: TRBJ1-1
clone_size: NA
v_call: TRBV12-5
d_call: NA
cdr3_aa: CASGLAHRLSNTEAFF
cdr3_nt: TGTGCTAGTGGTTTAGCCCACAGGCTTTCGAACACTGAAGCTTTCTTT

j_call: TRBJ1-2
clone_size: NA
v_call: TRBV28
d_call: TRBD1
cdr3_aa: CASSLVGTGSLGYGYTF
cdr3_nt: TGTGCCAGCAGTTTAGTAGGGACAGGATCCCTAGGCTATGGCTACACCTTC

j_call: TRBJ1-5
clone_size: NA
v_call: TRBV2
d_call: TRBD1
cdr3_aa: CASSEMGTGQPQHF
cdr3_nt: TGTGCCAGCAGTGAGATGGGGACAGGGCAGCCCCAGCATTTT

j_call: TRBJ2-1
clone_size: once
v_call: TRBV4-3
d_call: NA
cdr3_aa: CASSQDGGSKSSYNEQFF
cdr3_nt: TGCGCCAGCAGCCAAGATGGGGGGTCGAAGAGCTCCTACAATGAGCAGTTCTTC

j_call: TRBJ2-7
clone_size: NA
v_call: TRBV11-2
d_call: NA
cdr3_aa: CASSLGQPNEQYF
cdr3_nt: TGTGCCAGCAGCTTAGGACAACCTAACGAGCAGTACTTC

j_call: TRBJ2-7
clone_size: medium-sized
v_call: TRBV28
d_call: NA
cdr3_aa: CASGLYSYEQYF
cdr3_nt: TGTGCCAGCGGACTCTACAGCTACGAGCAGTACTTC

j_call: TRBJ1-3
clone_size: NA
v_call: TRBV7-6
d_call: NA
cdr3_aa: CASSSWDTSGNTIYF
cdr3_nt: TGTGCCAGCAGTTCGTGGGACACCTCTGGAAACACCATATATTTT

j_call: TRBJ1-3
clone_size: NA
v_call: TRBV19
d_call: NA
cdr3_aa: CASSSGTSGNTIYF
cdr3_nt: TGTGCCAGTAGTTCCGGGACATCAGGAAACACCATATATTTT

j_call: TRBJ1-3
clone_size: NA
v_call: TRBV28
d_call: NA
cdr3_aa: CASRFSGGRRNTIYF
cdr3_nt: TGTGCCAGCCGATTCAGCGGGGGGCGAAGAAACACCATATATTTT

j_call: TRBJ2-7
clone_size: few
v_call: TRBV5-1
d_call: NA
cdr3_aa: CASSASGGDEQYF
cdr3_nt: TGCGCCAGCAGCGCCTCAGGAGGGGACGAGCAGTACTTC

j_call: TRBJ1-5
clone_size: NA
v_call: TRBV27
d_call: NA
cdr3_aa: CASAPGGSNQPQHF
cdr3_nt: TGTGCCAGCGCGCCGGGGGGTAGCAATCAGCCCCAGCATTTT

j_call: TRBJ2-6
clone_size: NA
v_call: TRBV9
d_call: NA
cdr3_aa: CASSVVGGDGANVLTF
cdr3_nt: TGTGCCAGCAGCGTAGTAGGGGGAGATGGGGCCAACGTCCTGACTTTC

j_call: TRBJ1-2
clone_size: once
v_call: TRBV11-2
d_call: NA
cdr3_aa: CASSDTPRGYTF
cdr3_nt: TGTGCCAGCAGCGACACACCGCGAGGCTACACCTTC

j_call: TRBJ2-3
clone_size: NA
v_call: TRBV10-1
d_call: NA
cdr3_aa: CASSEGLTDTQYF
cdr3_nt: TGCGCCAGCAGTGAGGGACTCACAGATACGCAGTATTTT

j_call: TRBJ1-2
clone_size: NA
v_call: TRBV4-3
d_call: TRBD1
cdr3_aa: CASSQDPRQGGYGYTF
cdr3_nt: TGCGCCAGCAGCCAAGACCCCCGGCAGGGGGGCTATGGCTACACCTTC

j_call: TRBJ1-4
clone_size: NA
v_call: TRBV27
d_call: NA
cdr3_aa: CASSLSREPPYEKLFF
cdr3_nt: TGTGCCAGCAGTTTATCACGGGAACCTCCATATGAAAAACTGTTTTTT

j_call: TRBJ1-4
clone_size: NA
v_call: TRBV28
d_call: TRBD1
cdr3_aa: CASSRDRATNEKLFF
cdr3_nt: TGTGCCAGCAGTCGGGACAGAGCAACTAATGAAAAACTGTTTTTT

j_call: TRBJ1-4
clone_size: NA
v_call: TRBV18
d_call: NA
cdr3_aa: CASSPGLGRYDEKLFF
cdr3_nt: TGTGCCAGCTCACCAGGATTGGGGAGATATGATGAAAAACTGTTTTTT

j_call: TRBJ1-5
clone_size: NA
v_call: TRBV7-9
d_call: TRBD1
cdr3_aa: CASSLSGGGGNQPQHF
cdr3_nt: TGTGCCAGCAGCTTATCAGGGGGCGGAGGGAATCAGCCCCAGCATTTT

j_call: TRBJ2-1
clone_size: NA
v_call: TRBV12-5
d_call: NA
cdr3_aa: CASGLSVGGGNEQFF
cdr3_nt: TGTGCTAGTGGTTTGAGTGTAGGGGGGGGCAATGAGCAGTTCTTC

j_call: TRBJ1-1
clone_size: NA
v_call: TRBV10-1
d_call: NA
cdr3_aa: CASSEGCGTENTEAFF
cdr3_nt: TGCGCCAGCAGTGAGGGGTGCGGGACTGAGAACACTGAAGCTTTCTTT

j_call: TRBJ1-3
clone_size: NA
v_call: TRBV6-5
d_call: NA
cdr3_aa: CASRVKGGFNTIYF
cdr3_nt: TGTGCCAGCAGAGTAAAAGGGGGTTTTAACACCATATATTTT

j_call: TRBJ2-3
clone_size: NA
v_call: TRBV3-1/TRBV3-2
d_call: TRBD2
cdr3_aa: CASSPPFSGASPNTDTQYF
cdr3_nt: TGTGCCAGCAGCCCCCCTTTTAGCGGGGCTTCCCCTAACACAGATACGCAGTATTTT

j_call: TRBJ2-3
clone_size: NA
v_call: TRBV2
d_call: NA
cdr3_aa: CASSLTEPSTDTQYF
cdr3_nt: TGTGCCAGCAGTTTGACAGAGCCTAGCACAGATACGCAGTATTTT

j_call: TRBJ2-1
clone_size: NA
v_call: TRBV9
d_call: NA
cdr3_aa: CASSRNKGNRYNNEQFF
cdr3_nt: TGTGCCAGCAGCAGAAACAAGGGGAACCGGTACAACAATGAGCAGTTCTTC

j_call: TRBJ1-1
clone_size: NA
v_call: TRBV28
d_call: NA
cdr3_aa: CASRFPGGGGNTEAFF
cdr3_nt: TGTGCCAGCAGATTTCCCGGCGGGGGTGGGAACACTGAAGCTTTCTTT

j_call: TRBJ1-2
clone_size: once
v_call: TRBV6-6
d_call: TRBD1
cdr3_aa: CASTKVEGANYGYTF
cdr3_nt: TGTGCCAGCACCAAAGTGGAGGGGGCGAACTATGGCTACACCTTC

j_call: TRBJ2-2
clone_size: NA
v_call: TRBV19
d_call: TRBD2
cdr3_aa: CASSIYSGAGTGELFF
cdr3_nt: TGTGCCAGTAGTATTTACAGTGGAGCGGGGACCGGGGAGCTGTTTTTT

j_call: TRBJ2-1
clone_size: NA
v_call: TRBV20-1
d_call: TRBD2
cdr3_aa: CSASSLAGGSYNEQFF
cdr3_nt: TGCAGTGCTAGTAGTCTAGCGGGGGGATCATACAATGAGCAGTTCTTC

j_call: TRBJ2-2
clone_size: once
v_call: TRBV7-9
d_call: TRBD1
cdr3_aa: CASSYILDRGLAGELFF
cdr3_nt: TGTGCCAGCAGCTATATCCTAGACAGGGGGCTTGCCGGGGAGCTGTTTTTT

j_call: TRBJ2-3
clone_size: NA
v_call: TRBV3-1/TRBV3-2
d_call: NA
cdr3_aa: CASSQVGGTDTQYF
cdr3_nt: TGTGCCAGCAGCCAAGTGGGGGGTACAGATACGCAGTATTTT

j_call: TRBJ1-6
clone_size: NA
v_call: TRBV6-6
d_call: TRBD1
cdr3_aa: CASSRQGVYSPLHF
cdr3_nt: TGTGCCAGCAGTCGCCAGGGGGTTTATTCACCCCTCCACTTT

j_call: TRBJ2-7
clone_size: NA
v_call: TRBV2
d_call: NA
cdr3_aa: CASHLVGQTYEQYF
cdr3_nt: TGTGCCAGCCATCTCGTTGGACAGACATACGAGCAGTACTTC

j_call: TRBJ1-3
clone_size: NA
v_call: TRBV7-9
d_call: NA
cdr3_aa: CASSSGGGNTIYF
cdr3_nt: TGTGCCAGCAGCTCTGGGGGGGGAAACACCATATATTTT

j_call: TRBJ2-2
clone_size: NA
v_call: TRBV18
d_call: TRBD1
cdr3_aa: CASSPLGQGPLTGELFF
cdr3_nt: TGTGCCAGCTCACCATTGGGACAGGGGCCGCTCACCGGGGAGCTGTTTTTT

j_call: TRBJ2-1
clone_size: once
v_call: TRBV6-4
d_call: TRBD1
cdr3_aa: CASSDDPQGPYNEQFF
cdr3_nt: TGTGCCAGCAGTGACGACCCACAGGGGCCATACAATGAGCAGTTCTTC

j_call: TRBJ2-7
clone_size: NA
v_call: TRBV7-2
d_call: TRBD2
cdr3_aa: CASSSGTSGFYEQYF
cdr3_nt: TGTGCCAGCAGTTCCGGGACTAGCGGCTTCTACGAGCAGTACTTC

j_call: TRBJ2-5
clone_size: NA
v_call: TRBV2
d_call: NA
cdr3_aa: CASSPDRTEETQYF
cdr3_nt: TGTGCCAGCAGTCCAGACAGGACCGAAGAGACCCAGTACTTC

j_call: TRBJ2-1
clone_size: NA
v_call: TRBV5-4
d_call: TRBD2
cdr3_aa: CASSSLLAAKLNNEQFF
cdr3_nt: TGTGCCAGCAGCTCCCTACTAGCGGCAAAATTAAACAATGAGCAGTTCTTC

j_call: TRBJ2-1
clone_size: NA
v_call: TRBV6-2/TRBV6-3
d_call: TRBD2
cdr3_aa: CASSPRSGGAIIYEQFF
cdr3_nt: TGTGCCAGCAGCCCCCGTAGCGGGGGGGCCATCATCTATGAGCAGTTCTTC